This paragraph covers one T cell receptor beta chain sequence. Repertoires were generated with immunoSEQ multiplex PCR, while TCRdb's copy carries only in-frame clones and drops some. The profile shows 55,000 to 90,000 clones, more than 85% of them singletons. Trimming removed 3 bases from V and 7 bases from J; junction bases left unmatched: 7. This CDR3 region has 15 residues. In germline, CDR1 is SGHTA, CDR2 FQGNSA. The data stem from a study of blood T cell repertoires in COVID-19. Study summary: COVID-19 samples from acute and convalescent phases originated in the United States, Italy and Spain.

The material sequenced was peripheral blood. V and J are TRBV7-2 and TRBJ2-7, with 12 bases lining up with TRBD2. This clonotype was obtained from an older man with active COVID-19. Written as DNA, the CDR3 is TGTGCCAGCAGCTTCCTAGCGGGAGGGCCGTGGGAGCAGTACTTC. It codes for CASSFLAGGPWEQYF.